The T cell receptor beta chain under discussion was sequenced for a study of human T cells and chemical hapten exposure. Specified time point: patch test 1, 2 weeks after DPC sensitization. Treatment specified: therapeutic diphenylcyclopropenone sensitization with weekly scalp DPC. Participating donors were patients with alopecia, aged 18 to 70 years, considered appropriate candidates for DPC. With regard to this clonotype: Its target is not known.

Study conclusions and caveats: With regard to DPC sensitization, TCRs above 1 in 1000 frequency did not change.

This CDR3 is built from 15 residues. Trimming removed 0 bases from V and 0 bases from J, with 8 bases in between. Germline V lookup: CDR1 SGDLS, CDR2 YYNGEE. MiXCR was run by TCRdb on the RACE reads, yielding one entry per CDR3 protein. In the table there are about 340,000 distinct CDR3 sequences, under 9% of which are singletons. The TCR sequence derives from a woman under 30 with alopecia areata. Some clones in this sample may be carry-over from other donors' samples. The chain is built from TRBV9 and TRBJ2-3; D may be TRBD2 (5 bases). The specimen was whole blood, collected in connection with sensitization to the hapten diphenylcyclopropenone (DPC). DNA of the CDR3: TGTGCCAGCAGCGTAGCTGAGGGTAGCACAGATACGCAGTATTTT. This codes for CASSVAEGSTDTQYF.